A single sample gave rise to the 3 T cell receptor beta chains below, sequenced in a study of T cell changes during pregnancy in multiple sclerosis. The assay was immunoSEQ multiplex PCR, and TCRdb's table has in-frame clones only and misses some. The data show about 52,000 clones, with over 80% seen just once and 0.25% held by the top ten. The material sequenced was CD4+ T cells from peripheral blood mononuclear cells, taken in the third trimester of pregnancy. These TCRs come from a female donor with multiple sclerosis, enrolled in a pregnancy study.

V is TRBV10-3 and J is TRBJ2-2; 10 bases align to TRBD2. The CDR3 contains 19 residues. The germline V gene encodes CDR1 ENHRY and CDR2 SYGVKD. Losses at the gene ends were 7 bases for V and 1 base for J; bases not matched to a gene: 15. CDR3 DNA sequence: TGTGCCATCACCGATCCAACTAGCGGGATCCCGGGGAACACCGGGGAGCTGTTTTTT. It is translated as CAITDPTSGIPGNTGELFF.

The chain combines TRBV7-9 with TRBJ1-2; 7 nucleotides line up with TRBD1. CDR1 and CDR2 (germline): SEHNR, FQNEAQ (reference sequence). The CDR3 runs 13 residues. Trimming took 6 bases from V and 6 from J; bases not matched to a gene: 7. The CDR3, as DNA: TGTGCCAGCAGTCGGACAGGTATTCATGGCTACACCTTC. Protein: CASSRTGIHGYTF.

This chain uses TRBV28 with TRBJ2-5; 10 nucleotides line up with TRBD2. This CDR3 comprises 15 residues. V lost 3 bases and J lost 2; bases outside the gene matches: 3. Germline V gene lookup returns CDR1 MDHEN and CDR2 SYDVKM. This CDR3 is CASSFLLAGQETQYF. As DNA, the CDR3 is TGTGCCAGCAGTTTTTTACTAGCGGGGCAAGAGACCCAGTACTTC.